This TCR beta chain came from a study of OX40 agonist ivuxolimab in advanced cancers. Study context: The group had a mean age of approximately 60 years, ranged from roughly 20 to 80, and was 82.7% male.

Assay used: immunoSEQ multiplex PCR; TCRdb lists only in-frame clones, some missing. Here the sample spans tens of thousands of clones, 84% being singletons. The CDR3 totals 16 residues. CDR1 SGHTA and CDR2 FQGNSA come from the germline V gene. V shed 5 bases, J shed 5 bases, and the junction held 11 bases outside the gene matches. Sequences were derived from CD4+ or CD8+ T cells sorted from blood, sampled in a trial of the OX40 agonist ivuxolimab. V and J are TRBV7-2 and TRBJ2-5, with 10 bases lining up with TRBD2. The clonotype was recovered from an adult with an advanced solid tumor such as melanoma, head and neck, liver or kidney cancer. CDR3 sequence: CASSTSGRAGSETQYF. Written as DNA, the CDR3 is TGTGCCAGCAGCACGAGCGGGAGGGCCGGTTCGGAGACCCAGTACTTC.